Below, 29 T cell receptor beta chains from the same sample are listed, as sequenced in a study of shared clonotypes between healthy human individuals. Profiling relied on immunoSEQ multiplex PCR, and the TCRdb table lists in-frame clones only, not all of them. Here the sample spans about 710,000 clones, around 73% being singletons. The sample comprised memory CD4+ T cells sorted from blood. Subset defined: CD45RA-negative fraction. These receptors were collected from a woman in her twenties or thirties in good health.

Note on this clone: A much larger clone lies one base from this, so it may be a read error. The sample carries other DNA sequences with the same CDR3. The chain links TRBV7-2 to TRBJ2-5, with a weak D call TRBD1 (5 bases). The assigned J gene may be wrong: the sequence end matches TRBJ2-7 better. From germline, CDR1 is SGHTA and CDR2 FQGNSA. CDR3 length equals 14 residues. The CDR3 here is CASSRQRDSYEQYF. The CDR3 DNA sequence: TGTGCCAGCAGCCGACAGCGAGACTCCTACGAGCAGTACTTC.

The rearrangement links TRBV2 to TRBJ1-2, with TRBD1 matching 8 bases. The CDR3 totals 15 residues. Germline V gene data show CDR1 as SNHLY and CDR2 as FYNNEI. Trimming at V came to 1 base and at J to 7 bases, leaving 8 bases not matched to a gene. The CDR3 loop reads CASSEGFVRGPGYTF. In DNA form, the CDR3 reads TGTGCCAGCAGTGAAGGATTCGTCAGGGGGCCTGGCTACACCTTC. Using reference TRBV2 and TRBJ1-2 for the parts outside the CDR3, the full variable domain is EPEVTQTPSHQVTQMGQEVILRCVPISNHLYFYWYRQILGQKVEFLVSFYNNEISEKSEIFDDQFSVERPDGSNFTLKIRSTKLEDSAMYFCASSEGFVRGPGYTFGSGTRLTVV.

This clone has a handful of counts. The CDR3 is CASSFQPQETQYF. For the CDR3, the DNA is TGCGCCAGCAGCTTTCAACCTCAAGAGACCCAGTACTTC. The chain is built from TRBV5-1 and TRBJ2-5, with D uncertain. This CDR3 spans 13 amino acids. The germline gives CDR1 SGHRS, CDR2 YFSETQ. V lost 2 bases, J lost 2 bases, and 7 bases lay in between.

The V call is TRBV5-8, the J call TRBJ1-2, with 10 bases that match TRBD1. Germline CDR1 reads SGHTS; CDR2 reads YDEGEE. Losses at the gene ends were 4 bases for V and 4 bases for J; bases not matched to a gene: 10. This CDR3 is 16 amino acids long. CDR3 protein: CASSPGTGDLIYGYTF. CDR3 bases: TGTGCCAGCAGCCCCGGGACAGGGGATTTAATCTATGGCTACACCTTC.

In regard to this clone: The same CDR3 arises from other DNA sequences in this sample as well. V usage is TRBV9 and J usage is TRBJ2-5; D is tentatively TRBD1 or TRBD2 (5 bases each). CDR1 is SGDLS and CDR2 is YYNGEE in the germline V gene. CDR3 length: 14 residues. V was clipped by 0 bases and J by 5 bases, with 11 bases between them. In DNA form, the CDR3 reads TGTGCCAGCAGCGTAGTGGGCGAGGGGGAGACCCAGTACTTC. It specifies CASSVVGEGETQYF.

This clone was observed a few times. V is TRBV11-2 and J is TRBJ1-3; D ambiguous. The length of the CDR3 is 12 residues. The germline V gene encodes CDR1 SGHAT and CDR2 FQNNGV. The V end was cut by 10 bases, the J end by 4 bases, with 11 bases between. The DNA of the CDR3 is TGTGCCACCCGACAAGAGGGAAACACCATATATTTT. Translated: CATRQEGNTIYF.

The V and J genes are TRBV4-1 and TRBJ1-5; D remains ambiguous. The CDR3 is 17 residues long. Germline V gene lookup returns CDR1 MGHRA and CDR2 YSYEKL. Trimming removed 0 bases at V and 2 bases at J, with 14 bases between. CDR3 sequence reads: CASSQDLGSAGNQPQHF. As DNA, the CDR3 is TGCGCCAGCAGCCAAGATCTCGGCAGCGCGGGCAATCAGCCCCAGCATTTT.

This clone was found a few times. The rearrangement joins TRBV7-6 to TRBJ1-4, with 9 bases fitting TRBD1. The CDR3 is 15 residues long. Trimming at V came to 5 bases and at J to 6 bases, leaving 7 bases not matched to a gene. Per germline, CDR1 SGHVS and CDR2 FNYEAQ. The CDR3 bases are TGTGCCAGCAGCACATTTGACAGGGGGTATGAAAAACTGTTTTTT. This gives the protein CASSTFDRGYEKLFF. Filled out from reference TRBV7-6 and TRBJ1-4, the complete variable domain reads GAGVSQSPRYKVTKRGQDVALRCDPISGHVSLYWYRQALGQGPEFLTYFNYEAQQDKSGLPNDRFSAERPEGSISTLTIQRTEQRDSAMYRCASSTFDRGYEKLFFGSGTQLSVL.

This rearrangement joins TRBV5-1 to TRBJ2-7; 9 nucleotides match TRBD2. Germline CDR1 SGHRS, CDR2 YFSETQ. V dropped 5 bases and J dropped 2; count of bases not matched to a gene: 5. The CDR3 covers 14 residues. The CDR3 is CASRWLAGTYEQYF. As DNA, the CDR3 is TGCGCCAGCAGGTGGCTAGCGGGAACCTACGAGCAGTACTTC.

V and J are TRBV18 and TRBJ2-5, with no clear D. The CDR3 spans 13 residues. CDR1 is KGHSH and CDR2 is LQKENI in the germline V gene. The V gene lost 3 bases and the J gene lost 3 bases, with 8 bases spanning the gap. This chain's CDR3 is CASSPRREETQYF. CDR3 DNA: TGTGCCAGCTCACCCCGAAGGGAAGAGACCCAGTACTTC. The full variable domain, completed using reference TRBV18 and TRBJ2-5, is NAGVMQNPRHLVRRRGQEARLRCSPMKGHSHVYWYRQLPEEGLKFMVYLQKENIIDESGMPKERFSAEFPKEGPSILRIQQVVRGDSAAYFCASSPRREETQYFGPGTRLLVL.

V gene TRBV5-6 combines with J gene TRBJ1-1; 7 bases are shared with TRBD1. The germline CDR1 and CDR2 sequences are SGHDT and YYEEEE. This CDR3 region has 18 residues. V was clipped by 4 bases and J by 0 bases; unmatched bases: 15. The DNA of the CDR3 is TGTGCCAGCAGCCCCTGGACAGGTCGTGTCCCACTGAACACTGAAGCTTTCTTT. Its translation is CASSPWTGRVPLNTEAFF.

Here the CDR3 reads CASSLDSGNNEQFF. CDR3 nucleotide sequence: TGCGCCAGCAGCTTGGATTCAGGGAACAATGAGCAGTTCTTC. V is TRBV5-1 and J is TRBJ2-1; perhaps TRBD1 as D (5 bases). Germline assignment: CDR1 SGHRS and CDR2 YFSETQ. CDR3 length: 14 residues. Trimming removed 0 bases from V and 5 bases from J, with 9 bases in between. Together with reference TRBV5-1 and TRBJ2-1, the CDR3 gives the full variable domain: KAGVTQTPRYLIKTRGQQVTLSCSPISGHRSVSWYQQTPGQGLQFLFEYFSETQRNKGNFPGRFSGRQFSNSRSEMNVSTLELGDSALYLCASSLDSGNNEQFFGPGTRLTVL.

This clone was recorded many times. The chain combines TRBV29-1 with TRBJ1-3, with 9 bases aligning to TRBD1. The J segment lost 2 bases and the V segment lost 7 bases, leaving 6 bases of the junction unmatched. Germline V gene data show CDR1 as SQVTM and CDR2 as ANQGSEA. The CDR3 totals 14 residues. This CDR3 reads CSAGGDRAGNTIYF. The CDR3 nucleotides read TGCAGCGCCGGAGGGGACAGGGCTGGAAACACCATATATTTT.

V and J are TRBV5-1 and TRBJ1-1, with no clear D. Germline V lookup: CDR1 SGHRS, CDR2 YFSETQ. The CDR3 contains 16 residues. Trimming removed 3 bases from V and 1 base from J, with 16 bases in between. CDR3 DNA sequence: TGCGCCAGCAGCTCGGTCGCGCGGCAGCCGAACACTGAAGCTTTCTTT. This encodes CASSSVARQPNTEAFF. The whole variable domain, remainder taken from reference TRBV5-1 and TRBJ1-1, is KAGVTQTPRYLIKTRGQQVTLSCSPISGHRSVSWYQQTPGQGLQFLFEYFSETQRNKGNFPGRFSGRQFSNSRSEMNVSTLELGDSALYLCASSSVARQPNTEAFFGQGTRLTVV.

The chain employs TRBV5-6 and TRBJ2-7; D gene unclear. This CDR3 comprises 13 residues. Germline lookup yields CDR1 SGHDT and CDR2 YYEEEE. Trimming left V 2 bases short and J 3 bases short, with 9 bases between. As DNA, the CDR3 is TGTGCCAGCAGCTTAAACCGTAACTACGAGCAGTACTTC. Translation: CASSLNRNYEQYF.

CDR3 nucleotide sequence: TGCGCCAGCAGCCAAGATGCTAGCTCCTACAATGAGCAGTTCTTC. Translating gives CASSQDASSYNEQFF. The chain couples TRBV4-1 to TRBJ2-1; D gene ambiguous. The CDR3 spans 15 residues. V dropped 0 bases and J dropped 0 bases, with 6 bases sitting between them. Germline V gene sequence: CDR1 MGHRA, CDR2 YSYEKL.

The CDR3 nucleotides read TGTGCCAGCAGCCCCCGTAGGGTAGCTGGGGGCCCCCAAGAGACCCAGTACTTC. As protein: CASSPRRVAGGPQETQYF. The J gene is TRBJ2-5, the V gene TRBV7-2; TRBD1 is a possible D gene (6 bases). Trimming left V 5 bases short and J 1 base short, with 23 bases between. The CDR3 loop spans 18 amino acids. Germline-derived CDR1 and CDR2 are SGHTA and FQGNSA. Drawing the rest from reference TRBV7-2 and TRBJ2-5, the complete variable domain is GAGVSQSPSNKVTEKGKDVELRCDPISGHTALYWYRQSLGQGLEFLIYFQGNSAPDKSGLPSDRFSAERTGGSVSTLTIQRTQQEDSAVYLCASSPRRVAGGPQETQYFGPGTRLLVL.

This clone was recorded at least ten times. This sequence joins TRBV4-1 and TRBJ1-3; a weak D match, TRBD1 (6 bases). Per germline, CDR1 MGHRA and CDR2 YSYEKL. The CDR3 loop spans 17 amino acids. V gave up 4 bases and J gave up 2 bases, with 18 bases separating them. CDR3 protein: CASSRGGLISAGNTIYF. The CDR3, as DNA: TGCGCCAGCAGCCGGGGGGGGCTGATTAGCGCTGGAAACACCATATATTTT.

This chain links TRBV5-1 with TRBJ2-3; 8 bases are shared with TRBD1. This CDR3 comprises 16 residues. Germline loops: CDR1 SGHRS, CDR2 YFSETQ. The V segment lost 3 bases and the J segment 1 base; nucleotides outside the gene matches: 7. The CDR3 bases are TGCGCCAGCAGCTCCGGACAGGGTTTGGGCACAGATACGCAGTATTTT. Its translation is CASSSGQGLGTDTQYF.

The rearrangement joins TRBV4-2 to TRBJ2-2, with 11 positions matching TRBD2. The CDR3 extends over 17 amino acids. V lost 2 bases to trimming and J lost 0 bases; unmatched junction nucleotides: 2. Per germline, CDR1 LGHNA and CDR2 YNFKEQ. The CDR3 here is CASSQLTSGTNTGELFF. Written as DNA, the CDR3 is TGTGCCAGCAGCCAATTGACTAGCGGGACGAACACCGGGGAGCTGTTTTTT.

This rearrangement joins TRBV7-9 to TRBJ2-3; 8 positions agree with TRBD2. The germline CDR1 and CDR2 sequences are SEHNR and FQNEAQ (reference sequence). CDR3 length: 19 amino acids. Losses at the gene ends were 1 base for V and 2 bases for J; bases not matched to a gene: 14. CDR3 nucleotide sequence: TGTGCCAGCAGCTTAGTCTGGGTTAGCGGGACCTCAACCACAGATACGCAGTATTTT. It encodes CASSLVWVSGTSTTDTQYF.

CDR3 residues: CASSPLGGSTDTQYF. The CDR3 nucleotides are TGTGCCAGCAGCCCCCTGGGGGGTAGCACAGATACGCAGTATTTT. The chain couples TRBV7-7 to TRBJ2-3; weak D call: TRBD2 (6 bases). V gave up 5 bases and J gave up 0 bases, with 12 bases separating them. The length of the CDR3 is 15 residues. CDR1 is SSHAT and CDR2 is FNYEAQ in the germline V gene (reference sequence).

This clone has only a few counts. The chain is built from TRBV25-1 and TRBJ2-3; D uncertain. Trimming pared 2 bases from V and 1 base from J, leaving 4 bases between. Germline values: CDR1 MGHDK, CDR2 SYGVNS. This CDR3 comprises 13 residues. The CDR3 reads CASSEGGTDTQYF. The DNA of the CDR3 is TGTGCCAGCAGTGAAGGGGGCACAGATACGCAGTATTTT.

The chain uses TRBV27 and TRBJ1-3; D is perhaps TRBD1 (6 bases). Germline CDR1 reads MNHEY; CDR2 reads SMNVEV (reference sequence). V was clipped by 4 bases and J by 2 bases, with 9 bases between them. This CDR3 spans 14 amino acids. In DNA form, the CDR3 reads TGTGCCAGCAGTTCGGGGGGCCCTGGAAACACCATATATTTT. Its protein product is CASSSGGPGNTIYF.

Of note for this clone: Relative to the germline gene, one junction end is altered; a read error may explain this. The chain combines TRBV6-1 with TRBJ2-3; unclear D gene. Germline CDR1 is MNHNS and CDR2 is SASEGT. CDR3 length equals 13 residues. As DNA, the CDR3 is TGTGCCAGCATTGAATTTGCGACAGATACGCAGTATTTT. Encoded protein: CASIEFATDTQYF.

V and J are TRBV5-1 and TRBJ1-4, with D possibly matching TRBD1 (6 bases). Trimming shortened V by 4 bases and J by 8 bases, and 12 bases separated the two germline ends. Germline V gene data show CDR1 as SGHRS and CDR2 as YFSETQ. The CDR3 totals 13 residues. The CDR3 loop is CASSDGTQEKLFF. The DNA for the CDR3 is TGCGCCAGCAGCGACGGGACACAGGAAAAACTGTTTTTT.

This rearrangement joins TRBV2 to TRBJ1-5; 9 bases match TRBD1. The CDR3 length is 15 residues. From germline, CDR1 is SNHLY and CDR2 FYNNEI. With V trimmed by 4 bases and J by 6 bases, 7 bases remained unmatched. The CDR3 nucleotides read TGTGCCAGCAGTGCAGCGGGACAGGGAATTCAGCCCCAGCATTTT. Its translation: CASSAAGQGIQPQHF.

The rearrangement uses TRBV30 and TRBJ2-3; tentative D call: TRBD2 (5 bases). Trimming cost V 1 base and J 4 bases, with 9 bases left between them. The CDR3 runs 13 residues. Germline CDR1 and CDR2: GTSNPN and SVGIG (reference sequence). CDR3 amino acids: CAWSGLAADTQYF. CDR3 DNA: TGTGCCTGGAGTGGGCTAGCCGCAGATACGCAGTATTTT.

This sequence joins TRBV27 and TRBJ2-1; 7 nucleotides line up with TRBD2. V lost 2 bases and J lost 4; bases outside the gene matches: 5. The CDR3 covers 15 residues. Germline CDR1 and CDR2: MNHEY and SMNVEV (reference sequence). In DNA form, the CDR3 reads TGTGCCAGCAGTTTACAGGCGGGAGAATACAATGAGCAGTTCTTC. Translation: CASSLQAGEYNEQFF.